These T cell receptor beta chains were read from a single sample in a study of T-cell memory formation after mild COVID-19. MiXCR, applied by TCRdb to the 5' RACE reads, yields one record per CDR3 protein. The data hold 150,000 to 200,000 distinct CDR3 sequences, with about 9.9% observed a single time. Sequencing used PBMCs or a T cell subset sorted from them (not recorded which). The origin of the receptors is a man aged 18 to 30 who had mild COVID-19 (a few samples of this study predate the infection). Cell type and time point are not known. CDR3s include the opening cysteine and the closing phenylalanine or tryptophan. D genes are given only for firm matches. The size of a clone is reported for some rows only, either as once, few or many, or as a class for expanded clones.

D gene | J gene | clone size | V gene | CDR3 protein | CDR3 DNA
TRBD1 | TRBJ1-2 | few | TRBV7-2 | CASSLWFRQGGYRNYGYTF | TGTGCCAGCAGCTTATGGTTCCGGCAGGGGGGATACCGTAACTATGGCTACACCTTC
NA | TRBJ2-6 | few | TRBV9 | CASSVGPGSGANVLTF | TGTGCCAGCAGCGTGGGACCGGGATCTGGGGCCAACGTCCTGACTTTC
NA | TRBJ1-5 | few | TRBV19 | CASSEGPLRQPQHF | TGTGCCAGTAGTGAGGGGCCCTTGCGTCAGCCCCAGCATTTT
NA | TRBJ1-2 | NA | TRBV7-2 | CASARGDNLNYGYTF | TGTGCCAGCGCGCGCGGGGATAATCTTAACTATGGCTACACCTTC
NA | TRBJ2-5 | NA | TRBV7-7 | CASSWDWGSTQYF | TGTGCTAGCAGCTGGGACTGGGGCTCGACCCAGTACTTC
NA | TRBJ1-2 | NA | TRBV5-4 | CASSPARGANGYTF | TGTGCCAGCAGCCCGGCACGGGGGGCAAATGGCTACACCTTC
NA | TRBJ2-7 | many | TRBV20-1 | CSAPRGPVYEQYF | TGCAGTGCGCCACGGGGGCCCGTCTACGAGCAGTACTTC
TRBD2 | TRBJ2-3 | few | TRBV3-1 | CASSLPGSGGTDTQYF | TGTGCCAGCAGCCTTCCCGGTAGCGGGGGGACAGATACGCAGTATTTT
TRBD2 | TRBJ2-3 | few | TRBV20-1 | CSARTPRLAGRDTQYF | TGCAGTGCTAGAACCCCTCGACTAGCGGGGAGGGATACGCAGTATTTT
TRBD2 | TRBJ2-1 | few | TRBV20-1 | CSGSSGTSINEQFF | TGCAGTGGCTCGTCCGGGACTAGCATCAATGAGCAGTTCTTC
TRBD1 | TRBJ2-7 | few | TRBV15 | CATSRGETGRDEQYF | TGTGCCACCAGCAGAGGAGAGACAGGGCGGGACGAGCAGTACTTC
TRBD2 | TRBJ2-3 | few | TRBV11-2 | CASSSPGGIDTQYF | TGTGCCAGCAGCTCTCCGGGGGGAATAGATACGCAGTATTTT
NA | TRBJ2-1 | few | TRBV7-3 | CASSPTSKGEQFF | TGTGCCAGCAGCCCCACTAGTAAGGGTGAGCAGTTCTTC
NA | TRBJ2-5 | NA | TRBV28 | CASSPLGLGLGTQYF | TGTGCCAGCAGCCCTCTGGGCCTCGGGTTGGGAACCCAGTACTTC
TRBD2 | TRBJ2-5 | many | TRBV25-1 | CASSETSGVRETQYF | TGTGCCAGCAGTGAGACTAGCGGGGTTCGAGAGACCCAGTACTTC
NA | TRBJ1-1 | many | TRBV7-9 | CASSLRGGGATGMMSEAFF | TGTGCCAGCAGCTTAAGAGGGGGAGGGGCGACCGGGATGATGTCTGAAGCTTTCTTT
NA | TRBJ2-1 | many | TRBV24-1 | CATSDEYNEQFF | TGTGCCACCAGTGATGAGTACAATGAGCAGTTCTTC
TRBD1 | TRBJ2-1 | many | TRBV7-2 | CASSLGTGDLQFF | TGTGCCAGCAGCTTAGGGACAGGGGATCTCCAGTTCTTC
NA | TRBJ2-6 | NA | TRBV7-2 | CASTQTSSGANVLTF | TGTGCCAGCACCCAGACGAGCTCTGGGGCCAACGTCCTGACTTTC
TRBD1 | TRBJ2-2 | NA | TRBV18 | CASSPIGQGRAGELFF | TGTGCCAGCTCACCCATTGGACAGGGGCGCGCCGGGGAGCTGTTTTTT
NA | TRBJ2-2 | few | TRBV5-1 | CASSPAVRTNTGELFF | TGCGCCAGCAGCCCAGCCGTCCGCACGAACACCGGGGAGCTGTTTTTT
NA | TRBJ1-2 | NA | TRBV6-5 | CASSYRHTNYGYTF | TGTGCCAGCAGTTACCGGCATACCAACTATGGCTACACCTTC
TRBD1 | TRBJ2-3 | NA | TRBV28 | CASSSATGPTDTQYF | TGTGCCAGCAGTTCGGCGACAGGGCCCACAGATACGCAGTATTTT
NA | TRBJ2-1 | few | TRBV20-1 | CSARIGHEQFF | TGCAGTGCTAGAATAGGACATGAGCAGTTCTTC
NA | TRBJ1-1 | NA | TRBV20-1 | CSAKDVRGSTEAFF | TGCAGTGCTAAAGACGTTCGGGGCAGCACTGAAGCTTTCTTT
TRBD2 | TRBJ2-2 | few | TRBV4-3 | CASSRSVLAGGNTGELFF | TGCGCCAGCAGCCGATCAGTGTTAGCGGGGGGGAACACCGGGGAGCTGTTTTTT
TRBD1 | TRBJ1-5 | few | TRBV9 | CASSAGGRRQPQHF | TGTGCCAGCAGCGCAGGGGGCCGTCGGCAGCCCCAGCATTTT
NA | TRBJ1-1 | NA | TRBV12-3/TRBV12-4 | CASSSSLNTEAFF | TGTGCCAGTTCCTCATCGCTGAACACTGAAGCTTTCTTT
TRBD2 | TRBJ2-1 | few | TRBV4-2 | CASSRGAGPFYNEQFF | TGTGCCAGCAGCCGGGGAGCGGGGCCCTTTTACAATGAGCAGTTCTTC
NA | TRBJ2-7 | few | TRBV4-1 | CASSQPDGTPYEQYF | TGCGCCAGCAGCCAACCCGACGGCACTCCCTACGAGCAGTACTTC
NA | TRBJ1-2 | many | TRBV2 | CASSDRLYGYTF | TGTGCCAGCAGTGACAGGTTATATGGCTACACCTTC
TRBD1 | TRBJ2-4 | few | TRBV20-1 | CSASPTGQNGIQYF | TGCAGTGCTTCTCCGACAGGGCAAAATGGCATTCAGTACTTC
TRBD1 | TRBJ2-3 | many | TRBV5-1 | CASSLRSAGQGTDTQYF | TGCGCCAGCAGCTTGCGGAGTGCGGGACAGGGGACAGATACGCAGTATTTT
TRBD1 | TRBJ1-2 | NA | TRBV5-1 | CASSPGQRGYGYTF | TGCGCCAGCAGCCCGGGACAGCGGGGCTATGGCTACACCTTC
NA | TRBJ2-2 | NA | TRBV2 | CASILDWNTGELFF | NA
TRBD2 | TRBJ2-7 | NA | TRBV27 | CASSRGGSSYEQYF | TGTGCCAGCAGCCGGGGGGGGAGCTCCTACGAGCAGTACTTC